These 25 T cell receptor beta chains originate from one sample sequenced in a study of lymphopenia after photon versus proton radiotherapy. Produced via immunoSEQ multiplex PCR; TCRdb's table is partial and in-frame only. Of 37,000 or so clones listed, roughly 86% are singletons. Sequenced here: peripheral blood, sampled from a patient treated with proton-based radiotherapy. The receptors come from a woman in her seventies with pancreatic cancer. Some clones in this sample may be carry-over from other donors' samples.

The chain has TRBV7-2 and TRBJ2-1, with D unresolved. The CDR3 consists of 11 residues. Germline V gene sequence: CDR1 SGHTA, CDR2 FQGNSA. The V end lost 8 bases, the J end lost 8 bases, and 10 bases lay between the germline ends. The CDR3 sequence is CASGVGYEQFF. CDR3 nucleotides: TGTGCCAGCGGTGTCGGTTATGAGCAGTTCTTC.

Turning to this clone: The germline gene is not matched at one end of the junction; a read error may be the cause. The chain recombines TRBV7-7 with TRBJ2-1, with 7 bases aligning to TRBD2. Germline V gives CDR1 SSHAT, CDR2 FNYEAQ (reference sequence). This CDR3 is 15 amino acids long. CDR3 DNA sequence: TGTGCTAGCACCACTTTGGCGGGAGTCCACAATGAGCAGTTCTTC. Protein: CASTTLAGVHNEQFF.

The rearrangement joins TRBV28 to TRBJ1-1; unclear D gene. Germline CDR1 MDHEN, CDR2 SYDVKM. CDR3 length equals 14 residues. The V end was cut by 7 bases, the J end by 0 bases, with 12 bases between. The CDR3 coding sequence is TGTGCCAGCACCCTACTAAGGGTGAACACTGAAGCTTTCTTT. Protein: CASTLLRVNTEAFF. The variable domain in full, completed from reference TRBV28 and TRBJ1-1, reads DVKVTQSSRYLVKRTGEKVFLECVQDMDHENMFWYRQDPGLGLRLIYFSYDVKMKEKGDIPEGYSVSREKKERFSLILESASTNQTSMYLCASTLLRVNTEAFFGQGTRLTVV.

This clone was seen a few times. In nucleotides, the CDR3 is TGTGCCAGCAGTGCTCTAGCTTGGTTGGGTGAGCAGTTCTTC. Translating it yields CASSALAWLGEQFF. V usage is TRBV2 and J usage is TRBJ2-1, with TRBD2 as a possible D gene (5 bases). The CDR3 has 14 residues. CDR1 and CDR2 (germline): SNHLY, FYNNEI. V dropped 4 bases and J dropped 9 bases, with 16 bases sitting between them.

This clone was counted a few times. The gene calls are TRBV10-1 and TRBJ2-7, with a possible D match to TRBD1 (6 bases). The CDR3 has 13 residues. V was shortened by 3 bases and J by 4 bases, with 10 bases between the two germline ends. Germline V gene lookup returns CDR1 WNHNN and CDR2 SYGVQD (reference sequence). CDR3 protein: CASSDLQGYEQYF. DNA for the CDR3: TGCGCCAGCAGTGATTTACAGGGTTACGAGCAGTACTTC.

The rearrangement links TRBV19 to TRBJ1-1; D might be TRBD1 (5 bases). V lost 6 bases, J lost 1 base, and 12 bases lay in between. CDR3 length: 14 residues. CDR1 is LNHDA, CDR2 SQIVND, per germline (reference sequence). DNA of the CDR3: TGTGCCAGTAGCCATACCGGGGGGAACACTGAAGCTTTCTTT. This codes for CASSHTGGNTEAFF. The full variable domain, with the rest looked up from reference TRBV19 and TRBJ1-1, is DGGITQSPKYLFRKEGQNVTLSCEQNLNHDAMYWYRQDPGQGLRLIYYSQIVNDFQKGDIAEGYSVSREKKESFPLTVTSAQKNPTAFYLCASSHTGGNTEAFFGQGTRLTVV.

The chain has TRBV19 and TRBJ2-1; tentative D call: TRBD1 (6 bases). Germline V gene data show CDR1 as LNHDA and CDR2 as SQIVND (reference sequence). The CDR3 covers 15 residues. V was trimmed by 3 bases and J by 2 bases, leaving 11 bases between them. The CDR3 is CASSIPTGAYNEQFF. The CDR3, as DNA: TGTGCCAGTAGTATTCCGACAGGAGCCTACAATGAGCAGTTCTTC.

The chain couples TRBV29-1 to TRBJ2-5; no clear D. The germline V gene encodes CDR1 SQVTM and CDR2 ANQGSEA. Between the trimmed V and J ends, which lost 8 bases and 3 bases, there was a span of 13 bases. The CDR3 sequence is 12 residues long. As DNA, the CDR3 is TGCAGCTTTAAAGGCAGCGAAGAGACCCAGTACTTC. This encodes CSFKGSEETQYF.

The rearrangement links TRBV11-2 to TRBJ2-1, with 12 nucleotides matching TRBD2. Losses at the gene ends were 5 bases for V and 2 bases for J; bases not matched to a gene: 1. Germline CDR1 and CDR2: SGHAT and FQNNGV. The CDR3 sequence is 15 residues long. CDR3 bases: TGTGCCAGCAGCCGGACTAGCGGGACCTACAATGAGCAGTTCTTC. This translates into CASSRTSGTYNEQFF.

Only one count was recorded for this clone. The genes are TRBV4-1 and TRBJ2-3; D is possibly TRBD1 (5 bases). This CDR3 comprises 12 residues. Germline CDR1 is MGHRA and CDR2 is YSYEKL. The germline V and J ends were trimmed by 1 base and 6 bases, with 5 bases remaining between them. CDR3 in amino acids: CASSQGGDTQYF. As DNA, the CDR3 is TGCGCCAGCAGCCAAGGGGGCGATACGCAGTATTTT.

The chain uses TRBV19 and TRBJ1-3; D is unclear. In germline, CDR1 is LNHDA, CDR2 SQIVND (reference sequence). This CDR3 spans 16 amino acids. Trimming took off 3 bases at V and 1 base at J, with 13 bases between the two ends. CDR3 coding DNA: TGTGCCAGTAGTATGCGAGCGACGGGATCTGGAAACACCATATATTTT. As protein: CASSMRATGSGNTIYF. The full variable domain, with the rest looked up from reference TRBV19 and TRBJ1-3, is DGGITQSPKYLFRKEGQNVTLSCEQNLNHDAMYWYRQDPGQGLRLIYYSQIVNDFQKGDIAEGYSVSREKKESFPLTVTSAQKNPTAFYLCASSMRATGSGNTIYFGEGSWLTVV.

The chain links TRBV6-1 to TRBJ2-7; either TRBD1 or TRBD2 may supply D (5 bases each). V was trimmed by 6 bases and J by 2 bases, leaving 11 bases between them. The CDR3 extends over 13 amino acids. Germline V gene lookup returns CDR1 MNHNS and CDR2 SASEGT. Here the CDR3 reads CASRLDSTYEQYF. CDR3 nucleotide sequence: TGTGCCAGCAGACTAGACAGTACCTACGAGCAGTACTTC.

The rearrangement uses TRBV7-9 and TRBJ2-7; D not certain. The CDR3 loop spans 13 amino acids. With 8 bases removed from V and 3 bases from J, the gap between germline ends came to 14 bases. Germline V gene data show CDR1 as SEHNR and CDR2 as FQNEAQ (reference sequence). The CDR3 reads CASRDGGNYEQYF. CDR3 DNA sequence: TGTGCCAGCCGAGACGGCGGAAACTACGAGCAGTACTTC.

In DNA form, the CDR3 reads TGCACCAGCAGCCAAGATCAGGGTAGCGGGAGAATCAGCACCGGGGAGCTGTTTTTT. Protein sequence: CTSSQDQGSGRISTGELFF. The V and J genes are TRBV1 and TRBJ2-2; TRBD2 is taken as the D call from the table, unchecked against the DNA. TRBV1 is assigned pseudogene status. The CDR3 runs 19 residues.

The J gene is TRBJ1-6, the V gene TRBV9, with a weak D call TRBD1 (5 bases). The CDR3 extends over 14 amino acids. Per the germline V gene, CDR1 is SGDLS and CDR2 is YYNGEE. With 0 bases removed from V and 7 bases from J, the gap between germline ends came to 8 bases. The CDR3 region has the DNA TGTGCCAGCAGCGTAGGACAGATGAATTCACCCCTCCACTTT. Encoded protein: CASSVGQMNSPLHF.

This clone was observed a few times. The chain combines TRBV28 with TRBJ1-6; 8 bases map to TRBD1. This CDR3 region has 14 residues. The V segment lost 3 bases and the J segment 7 bases; nucleotides outside the gene matches: 2. Per the germline V gene, CDR1 is MDHEN and CDR2 is SYDVKM. The CDR3 here is CASSLGQENSPLHF. CDR3 in DNA: TGTGCCAGCAGTTTGGGACAGGAGAATTCACCCCTCCACTTT. Filled out from reference TRBV28 and TRBJ1-6, the complete variable domain reads DVKVTQSSRYLVKRTGEKVFLECVQDMDHENMFWYRQDPGLGLRLIYFSYDVKMKEKGDIPEGYSVSREKKERFSLILESASTNQTSMYLCASSLGQENSPLHFGNGTRLTVT.

The gene calls are TRBV19 and TRBJ1-5; TRBD1 agrees at 8 bases. Germline V gene lookup returns CDR1 LNHDA and CDR2 SQIVND (reference sequence). Trimming at V came to 0 bases and at J to 5 bases, leaving 3 bases not matched to a gene. This CDR3 is 15 amino acids long. The CDR3, as DNA: TGTGCCAGTAGTATAGAGGACAGGGTAGATCAGCCCCAGCATTTT. Its protein product is CASSIEDRVDQPQHF. Supplemented by reference TRBV19 and TRBJ1-5, the full variable domain reads DGGITQSPKYLFRKEGQNVTLSCEQNLNHDAMYWYRQDPGQGLRLIYYSQIVNDFQKGDIAEGYSVSREKKESFPLTVTSAQKNPTAFYLCASSIEDRVDQPQHFGDGTRLSIL.

V gene TRBV19 combines with J gene TRBJ2-1; 10 bases are a match to TRBD1. The CDR3 is 15 amino acids. Trimming took 5 bases from V and 2 from J; bases not matched to a gene: 3. From germline, CDR1 is LNHDA and CDR2 SQIVND (reference sequence). The DNA of the CDR3 is TGTGCCAGTAGTCCCGGGACAGGGGCCTACAATGAGCAGTTCTTC. Protein: CASSPGTGAYNEQFF.

The rearrangement joins TRBV7-8 to TRBJ1-1, with D uncertain. The V gene lost 1 base and the J gene lost 2 bases, with 5 bases spanning the gap. The CDR3 spans 13 residues. Germline values: CDR1 SGHVS, CDR2 FQNEAQ. Here the CDR3 DNA reads TGTGCCAGCAGCTTAGGGGCCAACACTGAAGCTTTCTTT. Translating gives CASSLGANTEAFF.

The chain recombines TRBV7-9 with TRBJ1-2; TRBD1 agrees at 8 bases. The CDR3 totals 16 residues. Unmatched junction bases numbered 10, after V lost 5 bases and J lost 2 bases. The germline CDR1 and CDR2 sequences are SEHNR and FQNEAQ (reference sequence). The CDR3 reads CASSALQGVRNYGYTF. The CDR3 DNA is TGTGCCAGCAGCGCCCTACAGGGGGTCCGGAACTATGGCTACACCTTC. Combining the CDR3 with reference TRBV7-9 and TRBJ1-2 gives the whole variable domain DTGVSQNPRHKITKRGQNVTFRCDPISEHNRLYWYRQTLGQGPEFLTYFQNEAQLEKSRLLSDRFSAERPKGSFSTLEIQRTEQGDSAMYLCASSALQGVRNYGYTFGSGTRLTVV.

The chain is built from TRBV30 and TRBJ1-1; D perhaps matches TRBD1 (5 bases). The V and J ends lost 5 bases and 0 bases respectively, with 13 bases between them. The CDR3 totals 14 residues. Looked up from germline, CDR1 is GTSNPN and CDR2 is SVGIG (reference sequence). The CDR3 DNA reads as TGTGCCTGGCGACGCGGGGGGATGAACACTGAAGCTTTCTTT. This translates into CAWRRGGMNTEAFF.

The J gene is TRBJ2-7, the V gene TRBV7-2; the D gene is possibly TRBD2 (6 bases). V lost 2 bases to trimming and J lost 3 bases, with 14 bases between them. The CDR3 length is 15 residues. Germline V gene lookup returns CDR1 SGHTA and CDR2 FQGNSA. CDR3 in amino acids: CASSLQGGKGYEQYF. CDR3 bases: TGTGCCAGCAGCTTACAGGGAGGTAAAGGCTACGAGCAGTACTTC.

The J gene is TRBJ1-2, the V gene TRBV18; tentatively, D is TRBD1 (5 bases). Germline values: CDR1 KGHSH, CDR2 LQKENI. The CDR3 is made up of 14 amino acids. The ends were cut back, 5 bases at V and 7 bases at J, with 17 bases in the middle. CDR3 region: CASSADTGATGYTF. The CDR3 nucleotides read TGTGCCAGCTCAGCGGACACAGGAGCCACTGGCTACACCTTC.

This clone appeared once. This chain connects TRBV29-1 to TRBJ2-5; weak D call: TRBD2 (6 bases). Germline V gene sequence: CDR1 SQVTM, CDR2 ANQGSEA. V shed 3 bases and J shed 5 bases, with 13 bases lying between them. The CDR3 loop spans 13 amino acids. The CDR3 reads CSVDGGLGETQYF. The CDR3 DNA follows: TGCAGCGTTGATGGGGGGTTGGGGGAGACCCAGTACTTC.

By sample share, this clone is large. Other DNA sequences within the sample encode an identical CDR3. The chain carries TRBV4-1 and TRBJ1-1; a possible D gene is TRBD1 (6 bases). Germline V lookup: CDR1 MGHRA, CDR2 YSYEKL. V lost 3 bases, J lost 1 base, and 9 bases lay in between. The CDR3 is 14 amino acids. DNA of the CDR3: TGCGCCAGCAGCCATAGGACAGAGAACACTGAAGCTTTCTTT. This sequence encodes CASSHRTENTEAFF.